This T cell receptor (beta chain) was recorded in a study of T cells in Graves' hyperthyroidism and ophthalmopathy. This clonotype was observed many times. From RNA transcripts, TCR beta CDR3 regions were amplified. TCR CDR3 underwent first-round RT-PCR with the HTBI primer set. TCRdb reprocessed the multiplex PCR reads via MiXCR and lists one record per CDR3 protein. Here the sample spans over 200,000 distinct CDR3 sequences, roughly 15% being singletons. The CDR3 is 15 residues long. V was clipped by 5 bases and J by 0 bases, with 13 bases between them. The germline V gene has CDR1 MNHEY and CDR2 SMNVEV (reference sequence).

The TCR sequence derives from a middle-aged woman with Graves' hyperthyroidism that later progressed to Graves' ophthalmopathy. The sample comprised blood. This chain links TRBV27 with TRBJ1-1; no clear D. The CDR3, as DNA: TGTGCCAGCAGTATTCAAGCTATCATGAACACTGAAGCTTTCTTT. It encodes CASSIQAIMNTEAFF.